The 21 T cell receptor beta chains in this list originate from one sample, sequenced in a study of T cell repertoires in cytomegalovirus infection. TCRdb reanalysed the reads using MiXCR and keeps one entry per CDR3 protein. The sample lists some 160,000 distinct CDR3 sequences; roughly 15% were seen once. The source material was CD8+ T cells from PBMCs. The source is a human donor in good health (CMV status not recorded). Some clones in this sample may be carry-over from other donors' samples.

The chain recombines TRBV7-9 with TRBJ1-2; 7 bases agree with TRBD1. The trim removed 5 bases at V and 2 bases at J, leaving 8 bases unmatched. CDR1 and CDR2 from the germline V gene are SEHNR and FQNEAQ (reference sequence). CDR3 size: 15 residues. The CDR3 here is CASSEHNRGNYGYTF. CDR3 sequence (DNA): TGTGCCAGCAGCGAACATAACAGGGGAAACTATGGCTACACCTTC.

A remark on this clonotype: A read error may explain this, as a much larger clone is one base away. The chain combines TRBV12-3 or TRBV12-4 with TRBJ1-1; D is unresolved. The CDR3 loop spans 13 amino acids. With 3 bases removed from V and 5 bases from J, the gap between germline ends came to 10 bases. The CDR3 loop reads CASSFTRGTEAFF. CDR3 sequence (DNA): TGTGCCAGCAGTTTCACTCGAGGGACTGAAGCTTTCTTT.

The V call is TRBV29-1, the J call TRBJ1-2; no firm D call. Germline V gives CDR1 SQVTM, CDR2 ANQGSEA. Between the trimmed V and J ends, which lost 6 bases and 0 bases, there was a span of 11 bases. This CDR3 has 13 residues. CDR3 residues: CSVRGDTNYGYTF. The CDR3 nucleotides read TGCAGCGTGAGAGGCGATACTAACTATGGCTACACCTTC.

The chain combines TRBV7-2 with TRBJ1-2, with D unresolved. Trimming pared 2 bases from V and 0 bases from J, leaving 19 bases between. Per the germline V gene, CDR1 is SGHTA and CDR2 is FQGNSA. The CDR3 sequence is 18 residues long. In DNA form, the CDR3 reads TGTGCCAGCAGCTTATCCCTCAGCGGTCCGGATACTAACTATGGCTACACCTTC. Protein: CASSLSLSGPDTNYGYTF. Variable domain in full (rest from reference TRBV7-2 and TRBJ1-2): GAGVSQSPSNKVTEKGKDVELRCDPISGHTALYWYRQSLGQGLEFLIYFQGNSAPDKSGLPSDRFSAERTGGSVSTLTIQRTQQEDSAVYLCASSLSLSGPDTNYGYTFGSGTRLTVV.

V gene TRBV7-9 combines with J gene TRBJ1-1, with TRBD1 as a possible D gene (6 bases). V was shortened by 8 bases and J by 6 bases, with 22 bases between the two germline ends. The CDR3 is 15 residues long. Looked up from germline, CDR1 is SEHNR and CDR2 is FQNEAQ (reference sequence). CDR3 amino acids: CASGRTGNLVAEAFF. CDR3 DNA: TGTGCCAGCGGTCGTACAGGGAACTTGGTCGCTGAAGCTTTCTTT.

This sequence joins TRBV7-8 and TRBJ2-3, with a weak D call TRBD1 (5 bases). V was clipped by 5 bases and J by 0 bases, with 12 bases between them. Germline loops: CDR1 SGHVS, CDR2 FQNEAQ. The CDR3 extends over 15 amino acids. Written as DNA, the CDR3 is TGTGCCAGCAGCAGAAACAGGCTAAGCACAGATACGCAGTATTTT. The encoded protein is CASSRNRLSTDTQYF.

This clonotype was counted between two and nine times. The genes are TRBV28 and TRBJ2-7, with TRBD2 matching 11 bases. Trimming took 0 bases from V and 6 from J; bases not matched to a gene: 4. Germline CDR1 and CDR2: MDHEN and SYDVKM. CDR3 length equals 15 residues. The CDR3 sequence is CASSLWGLAEIEQYF. DNA for the CDR3: TGTGCCAGCAGTTTATGGGGACTAGCGGAAATCGAGCAGTACTTC.

This clonotype has only a few counts. The chain combines TRBV7-6 with TRBJ2-5; D may be TRBD1 (5 bases). Germline-derived CDR1 and CDR2 are SGHVS and FNYEAQ. This CDR3 has 15 residues. V lost 4 bases and J lost 5, with 17 bases in between. This CDR3 is CASSSTSGLVETQYF. The CDR3 DNA reads as TGTGCCAGCAGCTCTACCTCAGGGTTGGTCGAGACCCAGTACTTC.

This clonotype has more than one count but fewer than ten. The rearrangement uses TRBV7-2 and TRBJ2-5, with D perhaps given as TRBD1 or TRBD2 (5 bases each). In germline, CDR1 is SGHTA, CDR2 FQGNSA. The V and J ends lost 5 bases and 4 bases respectively, with 20 bases between them. The length of the CDR3 is 16 residues. The CDR3 region has the DNA TGTGCCAGCAGCCCCTCCTTAGGCCGAGGGACAGAGACCCAGTACTTC. It is translated as CASSPSLGRGTETQYF.

This clonotype was found a few times. This rearrangement joins TRBV19 to TRBJ1-2; 8 bases map to TRBD1. Germline CDR1 LNHDA, CDR2 SQIVND (reference sequence). Germline trimming cut 6 bases from V and 8 bases from J; bases unmatched to any gene: 11. The CDR3 is 14 amino acids. Written as DNA, the CDR3 is TGTGCCAGTAGCCCCCCAGGGGGCGCGGGGGGCTACACCTTC. It encodes CASSPPGGAGGYTF.

The genes are TRBV6-2 or TRBV6-3 and TRBJ2-1, with D uncertain. Germline loops: CDR1 MNHEY, CDR2 SVGEGT. Trimming pared 2 bases from V and 7 bases from J, leaving 12 bases between. The CDR3 extends over 14 amino acids. The CDR3, as DNA: TGTGCCAGCAGTTACAGCTTGGCGAGGAATGAGCAGTTCTTC. Translation: CASSYSLARNEQFF.

The chain combines TRBV2 with TRBJ2-7, with a weak D call TRBD1 (6 bases). The CDR3 contains 15 residues. Trimming removed 6 bases from V and 2 bases from J, with 17 bases in between. The germline V gene has CDR1 SNHLY and CDR2 FYNNEI. The CDR3 loop reads CASRGRTVPTYEQYF. The CDR3 coding sequence is TGTGCCAGCAGGGGACGGACAGTACCTACCTACGAGCAGTACTTC.

The chain recombines TRBV11-2 with TRBJ2-1, with 8 bases identical to TRBD2. This CDR3 is built from 16 residues. The J segment lost 4 bases and the V segment lost 5 bases, leaving 10 bases of the junction unmatched. From germline, CDR1 is SGHAT and CDR2 FQNNGV. This CDR3 is CASSRGELAVYNEQFF. CDR3 sequence (DNA): TGTGCCAGCAGCAGAGGTGAACTAGCGGTATACAATGAGCAGTTCTTC. Complete variable domain (other parts from reference TRBV11-2 and TRBJ2-1): EAGVAQSPRYKIIEKRQSVAFWCNPISGHATLYWYQQILGQGPKLLIQFQNNGVVDDSQLPKDRFSAERLKGVDSTLKIQPAKLEDSAVYLCASSRGELAVYNEQFFGPGTRLTVL.

This clonotype was recorded at least ten times. This chain uses TRBV5-1 with TRBJ2-7; 7 bases map to TRBD1. V shed 2 bases and J 2 bases; nucleotides not matched to a gene: 7. CDR1 is SGHRS, CDR2 YFSETQ, per germline. This CDR3 is built from 15 residues. CDR3 DNA: TGCGCCAGCAGCTTAGAGACAGGGTATGCCTACGAGCAGTACTTC. This codes for CASSLETGYAYEQYF.

In this sample, this clonotype turned up a few times. The chain combines TRBV7-2 with TRBJ2-7; D gene ambiguous. This CDR3 is 12 amino acids long. The V and J ends lost 5 bases and 2 bases respectively, with 7 bases between them. Germline V lookup: CDR1 SGHTA, CDR2 FQGNSA. CDR3 amino acids: CASSPTPYEQYF. In DNA, the CDR3 is TGTGCCAGCAGCCCCACGCCCTACGAGCAGTACTTC. Together with reference TRBV7-2 and TRBJ2-7, the CDR3 gives the full variable domain: GAGVSQSPSNKVTEKGKDVELRCDPISGHTALYWYRQSLGQGLEFLIYFQGNSAPDKSGLPSDRFSAERTGGSVSTLTIQRTQQEDSAVYLCASSPTPYEQYFGPGTRLTVT.

This rearrangement joins TRBV6-4 to TRBJ2-3; D is ambiguous. V lost 10 bases, J lost 1 base, and 15 bases lay in between. Germline V CDR1 and CDR2: MRHNA, SNTAGT. CDR3 size: 14 residues. CDR3 DNA sequence: TGTGCCACCGCACGGTCTTCGGGCACAGATACGCAGTATTTT. Translated: CATARSSGTDTQYF.

The rearrangement joins TRBV24-1 to TRBJ2-2; D gene uncertain. CDR1 and CDR2 from the germline V gene are KGHDR and SFDVKD. The CDR3 covers 12 residues. V was cut by 9 bases and J by 4 bases, with 8 bases left in between. CDR3 protein: CATEETTGELFF. The DNA for the CDR3 is TGTGCCACCGAGGAAACCACCGGGGAGCTGTTTTTT.

This clonotype was counted a few times. This chain connects TRBV12-3 or TRBV12-4 to TRBJ2-1, with 7 positions matching TRBD1. This CDR3 region has 12 residues. Trimming took 6 bases from V and 9 from J; bases not matched to a gene: 5. The CDR3 DNA reads as TGTGCCAGCAGACAGGGGTCGGGTGAGCAGTTCTTC. Its protein product is CASRQGSGEQFF.

This chain uses TRBV27 with TRBJ1-5; tentative D call: TRBD1 (5 bases). V lost 3 bases, J lost 6 bases, and 12 bases lay in between. This CDR3 contains 14 residues. Germline-derived CDR1 and CDR2 are MNHEY and SMNVEV (reference sequence). The CDR3 loop is CASSFSGGVQPQHF. Written as DNA, the CDR3 is TGTGCCAGCAGTTTCAGCGGGGGAGTTCAGCCCCAGCATTTT.

In nucleotides, the CDR3 is TGTGCCAGCAGCTTATTGATTCGGGAATCGGGGCTGAACACCGGGGAGCTGTTTTTT. Encoded protein: CASSLLIRESGLNTGELFF. The chain links TRBV7-2 to TRBJ2-2; D tentatively fits TRBD1 or TRBD2 (5 bases each). This CDR3 is 19 amino acids long. Per germline, CDR1 SGHTA and CDR2 FQGNSA. Deletions cut 2 bases from V and 1 base from J, with 20 bases between.

This clonotype came up many times. This chain uses TRBV11-2 with TRBJ2-5, with 10 bases lining up with TRBD1. Trimming cost V 6 bases and J 5 bases; bases outside gene matches: 6. Germline V gene sequence: CDR1 SGHAT, CDR2 FQNNGV. This CDR3 region has 14 residues. CDR3 residues: CASRPGTGDETQYF. The CDR3 nucleotides read TGTGCCAGCAGGCCCGGGACAGGGGACGAGACCCAGTACTTC.